The clone carrying this TCR beta chain was observed a handful of times. Its target is not known. The junction had 2 bases not matched to a gene; V was cut back by 3 bases and J by 1 base. Germline V gene sequence: CDR1 SNHLY, CDR2 FYNNEI. This CDR3 contains 14 residues. These data belong to a study of cytomegalovirus exposure and HLA in healthy donors. Study summary: A data release that came early held 80 million or so unique TCRs from HLA-typed donors.

Findings and caveats of the study: A link between a missense DCLRE1C variant and TCR beta V- and J-gene trimming emerged from a later analysis.

The PCR had 60 Vbeta and 13 Jbeta primers. The data were produced by immunoSEQ multiplex PCR, yet TCRdb's version contains in-frame clones alone and is incomplete. The repertoire holds 75,000 to 90,000 clones, with approximately 79% as singletons. For the donor in question, CMV serostatus went unrecorded. This clonotype was sampled from a human donor in good health. Material: PBMCs. V is TRBV2 and J is TRBJ2-7; 8 nucleotides match TRBD1. CDR3 loop: CASSDQGASYEQYF. The CDR3 coding sequence is TGTGCCAGCAGTGATCAGGGGGCATCCTACGAGCAGTACTTC. Filled out from reference TRBV2 and TRBJ2-7, the complete variable domain reads EPEVTQTPSHQVTQMGQEVILRCVPISNHLYFYWYRQILGQKVEFLVSFYNNEISEKSEIFDDQFSVERPDGSNFTLKIRSTKLEDSAMYFCASSDQGASYEQYFGPGTRLTVT.